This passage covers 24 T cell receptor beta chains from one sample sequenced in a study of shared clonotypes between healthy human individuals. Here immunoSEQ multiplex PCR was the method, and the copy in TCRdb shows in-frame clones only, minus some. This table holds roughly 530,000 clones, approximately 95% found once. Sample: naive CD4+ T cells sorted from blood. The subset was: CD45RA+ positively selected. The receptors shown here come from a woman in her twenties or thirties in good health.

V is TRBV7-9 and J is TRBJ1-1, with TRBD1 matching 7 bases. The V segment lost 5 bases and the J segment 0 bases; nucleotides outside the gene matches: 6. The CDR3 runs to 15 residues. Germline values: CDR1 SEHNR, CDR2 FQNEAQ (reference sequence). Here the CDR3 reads CASSQGQLMNTEAFF. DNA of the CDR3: TGTGCCAGCAGCCAGGGACAGTTGATGAACACTGAAGCTTTCTTT.

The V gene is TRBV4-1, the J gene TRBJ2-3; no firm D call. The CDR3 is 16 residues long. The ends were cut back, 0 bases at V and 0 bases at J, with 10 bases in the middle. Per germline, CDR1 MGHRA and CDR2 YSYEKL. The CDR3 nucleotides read TGCGCCAGCAGCCAAGATGGCACCTTTAGCACAGATACGCAGTATTTT. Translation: CASSQDGTFSTDTQYF.

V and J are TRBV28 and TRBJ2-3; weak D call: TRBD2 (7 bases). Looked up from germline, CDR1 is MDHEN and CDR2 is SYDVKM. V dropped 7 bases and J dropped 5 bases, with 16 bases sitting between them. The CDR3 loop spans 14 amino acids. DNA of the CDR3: TGTGCCAGCACCCGGGCGGGGGCGGGAGATACGCAGTATTTT. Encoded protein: CASTRAGAGDTQYF.

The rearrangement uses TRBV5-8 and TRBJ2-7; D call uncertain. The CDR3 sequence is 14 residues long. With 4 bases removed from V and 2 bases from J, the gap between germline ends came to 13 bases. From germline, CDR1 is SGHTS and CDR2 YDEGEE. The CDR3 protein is CASSQAPVPYEQYF. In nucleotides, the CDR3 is TGTGCCAGCAGCCAGGCCCCGGTCCCCTACGAGCAGTACTTC.

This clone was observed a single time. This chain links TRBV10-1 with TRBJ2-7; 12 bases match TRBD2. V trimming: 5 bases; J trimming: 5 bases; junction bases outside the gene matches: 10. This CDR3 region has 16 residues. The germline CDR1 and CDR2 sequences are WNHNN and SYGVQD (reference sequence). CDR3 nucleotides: TGCGCCAGCAGTCGGACTAGCGGGAACCTCCCCAACGAGCAGTACTTC. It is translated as CASSRTSGNLPNEQYF.

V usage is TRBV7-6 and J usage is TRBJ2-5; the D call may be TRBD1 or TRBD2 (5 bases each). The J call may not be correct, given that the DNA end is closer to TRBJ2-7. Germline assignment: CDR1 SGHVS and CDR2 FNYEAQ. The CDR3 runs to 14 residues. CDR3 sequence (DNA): TGTGCCAGCAGCAGAGGGGTTAGCTCCTACGAGCAGTACTTC. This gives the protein CASSRGVSSYEQYF.

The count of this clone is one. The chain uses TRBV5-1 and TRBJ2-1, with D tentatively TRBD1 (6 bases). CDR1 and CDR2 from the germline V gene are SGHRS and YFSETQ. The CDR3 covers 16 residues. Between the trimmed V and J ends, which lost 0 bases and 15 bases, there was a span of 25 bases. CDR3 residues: CASSLETGTKKIGLFF. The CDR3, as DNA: TGCGCCAGCAGCTTGGAAACCGGGACAAAAAAAATAGGTCTGTTCTTC.

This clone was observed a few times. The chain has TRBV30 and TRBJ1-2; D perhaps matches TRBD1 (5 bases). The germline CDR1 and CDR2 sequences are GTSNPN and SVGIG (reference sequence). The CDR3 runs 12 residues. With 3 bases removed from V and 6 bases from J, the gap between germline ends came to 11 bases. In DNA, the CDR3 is TGTGCCTGGAGCGGACATCGGCATGGCTACACCTTC. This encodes CAWSGHRHGYTF.

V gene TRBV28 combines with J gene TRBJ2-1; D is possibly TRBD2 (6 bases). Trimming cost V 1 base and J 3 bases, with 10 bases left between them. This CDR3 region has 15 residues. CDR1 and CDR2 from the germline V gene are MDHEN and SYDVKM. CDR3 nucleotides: TGTGCCAGCAGTTTATCTCCGGGAGACTACAATGAGCAGTTCTTC. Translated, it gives CASSLSPGDYNEQFF.

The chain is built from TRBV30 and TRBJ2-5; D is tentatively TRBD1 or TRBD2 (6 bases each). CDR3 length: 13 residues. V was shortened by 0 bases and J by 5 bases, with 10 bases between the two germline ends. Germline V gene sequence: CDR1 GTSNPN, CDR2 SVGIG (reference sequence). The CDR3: CAWSVTGRETQYF. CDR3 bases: TGTGCCTGGAGTGTAACAGGGAGGGAGACCCAGTACTTC.

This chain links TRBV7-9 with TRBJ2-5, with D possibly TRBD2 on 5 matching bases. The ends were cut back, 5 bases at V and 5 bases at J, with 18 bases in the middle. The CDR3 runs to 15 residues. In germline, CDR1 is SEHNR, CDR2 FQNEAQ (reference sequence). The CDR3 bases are TGTGCCAGCAGCCCCATAACCGCGGGCCGGGAGACCCAGTACTTC. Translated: CASSPITAGRETQYF.

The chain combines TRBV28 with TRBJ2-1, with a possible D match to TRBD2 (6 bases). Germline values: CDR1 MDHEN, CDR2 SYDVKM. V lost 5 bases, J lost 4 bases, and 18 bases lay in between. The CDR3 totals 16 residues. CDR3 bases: TGTGCCAGCAGTCCCCCCGGGAGAGGTGCATACAATGAGCAGTTCTTC. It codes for CASSPPGRGAYNEQFF. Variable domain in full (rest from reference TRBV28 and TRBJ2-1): DVKVTQSSRYLVKRTGEKVFLECVQDMDHENMFWYRQDPGLGLRLIYFSYDVKMKEKGDIPEGYSVSREKKERFSLILESASTNQTSMYLCASSPPGRGAYNEQFFGPGTRLTVL.

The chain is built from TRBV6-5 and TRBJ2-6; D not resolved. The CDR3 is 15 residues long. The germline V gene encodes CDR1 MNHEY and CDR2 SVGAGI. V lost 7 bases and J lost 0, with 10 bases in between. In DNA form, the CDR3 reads TGTGCCAGCACCTCGTTGGCCTCTGGGGCCAACGTCCTGACTTTC. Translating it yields CASTSLASGANVLTF.

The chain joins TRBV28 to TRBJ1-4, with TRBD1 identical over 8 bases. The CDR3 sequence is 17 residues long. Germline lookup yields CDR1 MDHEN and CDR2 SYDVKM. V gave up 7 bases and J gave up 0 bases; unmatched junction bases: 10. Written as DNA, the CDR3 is TGTGCCAGCAACGACAGGACAGGGACACCAACTAATGAAAAACTGTTTTTT. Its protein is CASNDRTGTPTNEKLFF.

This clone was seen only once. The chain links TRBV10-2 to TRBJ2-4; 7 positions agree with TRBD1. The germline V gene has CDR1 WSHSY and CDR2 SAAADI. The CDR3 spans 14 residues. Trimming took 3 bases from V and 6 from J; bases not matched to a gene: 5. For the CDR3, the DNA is TGCGCCAGCAGTGAAACGGGGACAGCAAACATTCAGTACTTC. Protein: CASSETGTANIQYF.

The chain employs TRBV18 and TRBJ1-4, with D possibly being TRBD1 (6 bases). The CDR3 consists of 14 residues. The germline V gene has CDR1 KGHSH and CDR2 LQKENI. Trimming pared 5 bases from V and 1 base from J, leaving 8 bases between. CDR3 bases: TGTGCCAGCTCAATGGACAGAACTAATGAAAAACTGTTTTTT. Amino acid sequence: CASSMDRTNEKLFF.

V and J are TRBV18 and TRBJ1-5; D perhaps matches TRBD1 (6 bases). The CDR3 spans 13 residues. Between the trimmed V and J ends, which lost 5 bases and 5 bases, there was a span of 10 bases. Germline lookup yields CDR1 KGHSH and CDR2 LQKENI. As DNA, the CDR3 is TGTGCCAGCTCAGGATCAGGGGATCAGCCCCAGCATTTT. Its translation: CASSGSGDQPQHF.

CDR3 in DNA: TGTGCCAGCAGTCCGGGCGGCGGGGACTCCTACGAGCAGTACTTC. Residues: CASSPGGGDSYEQYF. The rearrangement joins TRBV28 to TRBJ2-7; possible D gene TRBD2, 6 bases. V lost 5 bases, J lost 0 bases, and 14 bases lay in between. The CDR3 is 15 amino acids. Germline CDR1 reads MDHEN; CDR2 reads SYDVKM.

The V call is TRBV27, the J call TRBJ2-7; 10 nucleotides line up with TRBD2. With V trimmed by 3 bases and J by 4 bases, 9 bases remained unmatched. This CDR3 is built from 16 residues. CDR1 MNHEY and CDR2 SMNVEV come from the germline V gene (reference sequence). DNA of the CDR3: TGTGCCAGCAGTTTCAGGCCGCTAGCGGGAGATTACGAGCAGTACTTC. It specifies CASSFRPLAGDYEQYF.

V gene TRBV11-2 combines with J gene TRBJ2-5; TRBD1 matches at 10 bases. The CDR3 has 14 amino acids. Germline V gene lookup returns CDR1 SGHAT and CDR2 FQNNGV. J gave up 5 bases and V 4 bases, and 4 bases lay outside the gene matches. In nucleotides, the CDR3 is TGTGCCAGCAGCTCGACAGGGGGCAGCGAGACCCAGTACTTC. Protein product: CASSSTGGSETQYF.

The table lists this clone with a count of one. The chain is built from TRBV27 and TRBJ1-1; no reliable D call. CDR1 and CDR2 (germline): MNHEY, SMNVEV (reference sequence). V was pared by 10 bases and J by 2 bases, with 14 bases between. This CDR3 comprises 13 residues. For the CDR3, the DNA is TGTGCCACCTACCGGCGTGGAAACACTGAAGCTTTCTTT. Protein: CATYRRGNTEAFF.

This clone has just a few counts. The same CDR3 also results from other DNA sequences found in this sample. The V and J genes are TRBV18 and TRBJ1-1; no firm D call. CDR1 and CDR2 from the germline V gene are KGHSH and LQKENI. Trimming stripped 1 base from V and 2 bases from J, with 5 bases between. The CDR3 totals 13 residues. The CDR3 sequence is CASSPQVNTEAFF. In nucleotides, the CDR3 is TGTGCCAGCTCACCACAAGTTAACACTGAAGCTTTCTTT.

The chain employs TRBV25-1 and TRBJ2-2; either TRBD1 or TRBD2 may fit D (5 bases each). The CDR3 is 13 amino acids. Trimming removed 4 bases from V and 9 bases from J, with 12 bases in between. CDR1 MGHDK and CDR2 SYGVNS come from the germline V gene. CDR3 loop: CASSVRDGRELFF. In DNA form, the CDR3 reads TGTGCCAGCAGTGTCCGGGACGGTAGGGAGCTGTTTTTT.

CDR3 sequence (DNA): TGTGCCAGCAGTTCGGTCGGGTTCGTAGAGACCCAGTACTTC. It is translated as CASSSVGFVETQYF. The gene calls are TRBV6-6 and TRBJ2-5; D gene ambiguous. From germline, CDR1 is MNHNY and CDR2 SVGAGI (reference sequence). This CDR3 spans 14 amino acids. Trimming pared 4 bases from V and 4 bases from J, leaving 13 bases between.